The 10 T cell receptor beta chains reported below all come from one sample, sequenced in a study of CD8+ T cells in alopecia areata. As for treatment: oral pan-JAK inhibitor, 5-10 mg twice daily. RNA was isolated and reverse transcribed to cDNA, the sequencing template. Assay: immunoSEQ multiplex PCR; the TCRdb copy retains only in-frame clones and omits some. The profile shows 200,000 to 250,000 clones, roughly two fifths of them singletons. Sample: CD4+ T cells sorted from blood, taken between weeks 30 and 35, from a patient treated with tofacitinib. These receptors were taken from a human donor with alopecia areata.

The chain has TRBV7-2 and TRBJ1-4; D call uncertain. V shed 5 bases and J shed 0 bases, with 10 bases lying between them. Germline values: CDR1 SGHTA, CDR2 FQGNSA. This CDR3 contains 15 residues. The CDR3 DNA follows: TGTGCCAGCAGCCCGATGACTGCAACTAATGAAAAACTGTTTTTT. The encoded protein is CASSPMTATNEKLFF.

The rearrangement uses TRBV30 and TRBJ1-2, with 10 nucleotides matching TRBD1. Losses at the gene ends were 0 bases for V and 6 bases for J; bases not matched to a gene: 4. In germline, CDR1 is GTSNPN, CDR2 SVGIG (reference sequence). The CDR3 covers 14 residues. CDR3 sequence (DNA): TGTGCCTGGAGTGTGGGGACAGGGGCGCATGGCTACACCTTC. Protein sequence: CAWSVGTGAHGYTF.

V gene TRBV4-2 combines with J gene TRBJ2-4, with D perhaps matching TRBD2 (5 bases). The germline CDR1 and CDR2 sequences are LGHNA and YNFKEQ. Trimming left V 0 bases short and J 1 base short, with 10 bases between. This CDR3 spans 16 amino acids. In DNA, the CDR3 is TGTGCCAGCAGCCAAGATGGAGGAGCCGCCAAAAACATTCAGTACTTC. This encodes CASSQDGGAAKNIQYF.

The CDR3 here is CASSFGTTQETQYF. CDR3 sequence (DNA): TGCGCCAGCAGCTTTGGGACTACCCAAGAGACCCAGTACTTC. The chain links TRBV5-1 to TRBJ2-5, with 7 positions matching TRBD2. Looked up from germline, CDR1 is SGHRS and CDR2 is YFSETQ. V shed 2 bases, J shed 1 base, and the junction held 2 bases outside the gene matches. CDR3 length: 14 residues.

The chain employs TRBV7-9 and TRBJ2-1; D is possibly TRBD2 (5 bases). Germline CDR1 SEHNR, CDR2 FQNEAQ (reference sequence). The CDR3 has 16 residues. V was clipped by 7 bases and J by 4 bases, with 20 bases between them. CDR3 nucleotide sequence: TGTGCCAGCACACATATTGAGAGACGGGGTTACAATGAGCAGTTCTTC. Its translation: CASTHIERRGYNEQFF.

The CDR3 nucleotides read TGTGCCAGCAGCCAAGATGAGCGCGCGGCAGGGGTTTCCTCTGGCTACACCTTC. Amino acids: CASSQDERAAGVSSGYTF. The rearrangement uses TRBV14 and TRBJ1-2; D may be TRBD1 (6 bases). The V end lost 0 bases, the J end lost 7 bases, and 24 bases lay between the germline ends. The CDR3 runs 18 residues. From germline, CDR1 is SGHDN and CDR2 FVKESK.

V usage is TRBV7-8 and J usage is TRBJ1-2; no firm D call. This CDR3 contains 12 residues. Looked up from germline, CDR1 is SGHVS and CDR2 is FQNEAQ. With 5 bases removed from V and 4 bases from J, the gap between germline ends came to 8 bases. The CDR3 reads CASSPSGYGYTF. In DNA form, the CDR3 reads TGTGCCAGCAGCCCTTCTGGCTATGGCTACACCTTC.

A few counts support this clone. This rearrangement joins TRBV27 to TRBJ2-7; no reliable D call. Germline lookup yields CDR1 MNHEY and CDR2 SMNVEV (reference sequence). Trimming left V 2 bases short and J 5 bases short, with 13 bases between. The CDR3 is 14 amino acids. The CDR3 DNA reads TGTGCCAGCAGTTTAGTGAAGGAAGTGGACGAGCAGTACTTC. Translating gives CASSLVKEVDEQYF.

This clone was found a few times. V is TRBV7-3 and J is TRBJ2-7; no clear D gene. Germline V lookup: CDR1 SGHTA, CDR2 FQGTGA. Trimming removed 2 bases from V and 0 bases from J, with 11 bases in between. The length of the CDR3 is 15 residues. Written as DNA, the CDR3 is TGTGCCAGCAGCTTATATGGCAGAACCTCCTACGAGCAGTACTTC. As protein: CASSLYGRTSYEQYF.

This clone appeared a few times. This chain connects TRBV19 to TRBJ2-6; D perhaps matches TRBD1 (5 bases). V was cut by 6 bases and J by 0 bases, with 12 bases left in between. The CDR3 consists of 16 residues. Per the germline V gene, CDR1 is LNHDA and CDR2 is SQIVND (reference sequence). This chain's CDR3 is CASSTDSSSGANVLTF. The CDR3 DNA is TGTGCCAGTAGCACCGACAGCTCCTCTGGGGCCAACGTCCTGACTTTC.